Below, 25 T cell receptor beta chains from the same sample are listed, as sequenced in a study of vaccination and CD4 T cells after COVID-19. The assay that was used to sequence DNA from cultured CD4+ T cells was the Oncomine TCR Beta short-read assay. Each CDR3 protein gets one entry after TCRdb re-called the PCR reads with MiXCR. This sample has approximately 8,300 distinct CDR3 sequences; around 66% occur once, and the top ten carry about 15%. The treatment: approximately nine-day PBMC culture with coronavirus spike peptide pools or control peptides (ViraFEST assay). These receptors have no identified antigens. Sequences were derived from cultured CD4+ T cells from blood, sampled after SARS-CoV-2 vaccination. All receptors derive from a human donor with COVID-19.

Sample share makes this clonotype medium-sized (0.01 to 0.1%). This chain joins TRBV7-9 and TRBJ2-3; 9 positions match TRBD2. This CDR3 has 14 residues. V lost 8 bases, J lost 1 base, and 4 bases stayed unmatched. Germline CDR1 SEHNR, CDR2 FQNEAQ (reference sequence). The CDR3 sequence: CASGPSGGTDTQYF. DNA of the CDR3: TGTGCCAGCGGCCCTAGCGGGGGCACAGATACGCAGTATTTT.

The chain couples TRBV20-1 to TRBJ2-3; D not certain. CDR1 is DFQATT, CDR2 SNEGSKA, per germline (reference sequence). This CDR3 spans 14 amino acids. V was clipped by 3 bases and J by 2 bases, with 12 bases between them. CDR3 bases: TGCAGTGCTAGCGGCCGGAAATTCACAGATACGCAGTATTTT. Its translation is CSASGRKFTDTQYF.

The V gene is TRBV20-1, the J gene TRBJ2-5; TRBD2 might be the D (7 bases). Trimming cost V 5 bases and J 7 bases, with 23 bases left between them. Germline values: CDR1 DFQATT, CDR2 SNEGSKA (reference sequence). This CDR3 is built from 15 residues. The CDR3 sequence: CSAAERGHPGGTQYF. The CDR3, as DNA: TGCAGTGCTGCTGAAAGGGGACACCCGGGAGGGACCCAGTACTTC.

CDR3 bases: TGCAGTGCTGGGGCGGATGGGCACTATGGCTACACCTTC. This encodes CSAGADGHYGYTF. This rearrangement joins TRBV20-1 to TRBJ1-2; TRBD1 is a possible D gene (5 bases). The germline gives CDR1 DFQATT, CDR2 SNEGSKA (reference sequence). The length of the CDR3 is 13 residues. V gave up 5 bases and J gave up 3 bases, with 13 bases separating them.

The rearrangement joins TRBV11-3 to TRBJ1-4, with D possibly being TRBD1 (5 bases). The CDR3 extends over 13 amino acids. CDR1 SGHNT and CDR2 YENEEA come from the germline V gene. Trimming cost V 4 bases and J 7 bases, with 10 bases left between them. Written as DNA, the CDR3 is TGTGCCAGCAGCTGGGACCTGGGTGAAAAACTGTTTTTT. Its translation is CASSWDLGEKLFF. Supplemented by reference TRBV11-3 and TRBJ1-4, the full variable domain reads EAGVVQSPRYKIIEKKQPVAFWCNPISGHNTLYWYLQNLGQGPELLIRYENEEAVDDSQLPKDRFSAERLKGVDSTLKIQPAELGDSAVYLCASSWDLGEKLFFGSGTQLSVL.

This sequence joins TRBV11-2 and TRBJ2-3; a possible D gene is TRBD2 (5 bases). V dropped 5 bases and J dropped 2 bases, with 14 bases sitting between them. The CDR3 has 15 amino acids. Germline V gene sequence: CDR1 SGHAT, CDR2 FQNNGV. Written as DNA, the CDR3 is TGTGCCAGCAGCCAAACAACGGGATCCACAGATACGCAGTATTTT. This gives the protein CASSQTTGSTDTQYF.

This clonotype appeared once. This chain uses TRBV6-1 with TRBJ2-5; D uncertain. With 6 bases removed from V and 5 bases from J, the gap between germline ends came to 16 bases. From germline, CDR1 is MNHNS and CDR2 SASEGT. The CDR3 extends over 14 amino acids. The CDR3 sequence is CASSRGRLAETQYF. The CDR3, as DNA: TGTGCCAGCAGCCGCGGCAGGCTTGCGGAGACCCAGTACTTC.

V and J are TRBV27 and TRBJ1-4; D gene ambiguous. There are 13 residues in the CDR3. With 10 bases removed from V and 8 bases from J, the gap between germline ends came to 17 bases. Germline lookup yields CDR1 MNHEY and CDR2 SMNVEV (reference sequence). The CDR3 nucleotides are TGTGCCAATGGCAGGTCCACGAGCGAAAAACTGTTTTTT. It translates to CANGRSTSEKLFF.

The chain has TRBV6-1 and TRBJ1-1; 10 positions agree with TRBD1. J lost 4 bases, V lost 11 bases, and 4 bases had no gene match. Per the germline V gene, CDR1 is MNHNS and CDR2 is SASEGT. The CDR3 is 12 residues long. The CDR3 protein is CAVGQGGTEAFF. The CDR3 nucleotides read TGTGCCGTCGGACAGGGGGGCACTGAAGCTTTCTTT.

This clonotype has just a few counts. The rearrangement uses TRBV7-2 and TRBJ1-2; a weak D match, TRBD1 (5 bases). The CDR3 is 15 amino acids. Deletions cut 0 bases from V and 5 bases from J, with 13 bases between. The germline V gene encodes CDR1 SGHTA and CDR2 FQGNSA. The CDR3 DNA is TGTGCCAGCAGCTTAGCAGGGGATGGAGGGTATGGCTACACCTTC. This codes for CASSLAGDGGYGYTF. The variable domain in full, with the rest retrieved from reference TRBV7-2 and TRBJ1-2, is GAGVSQSPSNKVTEKGKDVELRCDPISGHTALYWYRQSLGQGLEFLIYFQGNSAPDKSGLPSDRFSAERTGGSVSTLTIQRTQQEDSAVYLCASSLAGDGGYGYTFGSGTRLTVV.

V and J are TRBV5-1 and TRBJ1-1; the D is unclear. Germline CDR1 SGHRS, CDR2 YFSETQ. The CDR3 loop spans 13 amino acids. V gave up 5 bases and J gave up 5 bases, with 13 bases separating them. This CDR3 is CASSSGEGTEAFF. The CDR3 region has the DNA TGCGCCAGCAGTTCGGGAGAGGGAACTGAAGCTTTCTTT.

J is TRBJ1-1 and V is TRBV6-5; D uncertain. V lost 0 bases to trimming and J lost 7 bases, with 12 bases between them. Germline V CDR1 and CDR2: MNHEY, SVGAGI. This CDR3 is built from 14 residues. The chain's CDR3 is CASSYSGSWGEAFF. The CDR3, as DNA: TGTGCCAGCAGTTACTCGGGGAGTTGGGGTGAAGCTTTCTTT.

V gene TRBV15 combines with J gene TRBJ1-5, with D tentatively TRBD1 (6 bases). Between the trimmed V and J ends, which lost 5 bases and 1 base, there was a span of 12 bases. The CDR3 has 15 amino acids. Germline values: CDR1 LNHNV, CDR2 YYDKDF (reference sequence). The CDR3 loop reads CATSPSGESNQPQHF. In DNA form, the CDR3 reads TGTGCCACCAGCCCTTCAGGGGAAAGCAATCAGCCCCAGCATTTT.

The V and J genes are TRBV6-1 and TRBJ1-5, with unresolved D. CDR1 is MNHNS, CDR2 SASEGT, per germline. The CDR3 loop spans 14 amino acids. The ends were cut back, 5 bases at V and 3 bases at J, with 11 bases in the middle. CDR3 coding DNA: TGTGCCAGCAGTCCCCGTCCCGACAATCAGCCCCAGCATTTT. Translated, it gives CASSPRPDNQPQHF.

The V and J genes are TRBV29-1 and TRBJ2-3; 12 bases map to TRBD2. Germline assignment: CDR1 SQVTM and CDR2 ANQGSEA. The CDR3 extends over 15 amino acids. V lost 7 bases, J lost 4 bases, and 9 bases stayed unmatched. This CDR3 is CSAGGTSGGSDTQYF. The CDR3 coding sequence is TGCAGCGCCGGGGGCACTAGCGGGGGGTCAGATACGCAGTATTTT.

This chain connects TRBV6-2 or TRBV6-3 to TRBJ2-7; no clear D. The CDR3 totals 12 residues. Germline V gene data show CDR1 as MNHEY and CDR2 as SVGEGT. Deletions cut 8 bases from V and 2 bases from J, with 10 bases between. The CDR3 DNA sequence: TGTGCCAGCTCTTCCCAAACCTACGAGCAGTACTTC. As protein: CASSSQTYEQYF.

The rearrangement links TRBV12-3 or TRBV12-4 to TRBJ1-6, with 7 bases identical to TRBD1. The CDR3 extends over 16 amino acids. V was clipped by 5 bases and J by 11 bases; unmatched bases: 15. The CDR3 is CASSAYRGGGRAPLHF. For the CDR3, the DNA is TGTGCCAGCAGTGCCTATAGAGGGGGCGGTAGGGCACCCCTCCACTTT.

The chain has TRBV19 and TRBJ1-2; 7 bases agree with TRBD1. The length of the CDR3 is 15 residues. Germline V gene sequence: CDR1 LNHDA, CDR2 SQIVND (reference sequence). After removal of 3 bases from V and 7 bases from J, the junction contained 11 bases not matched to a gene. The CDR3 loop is CASSMAGQGVPGYTF. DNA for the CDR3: TGTGCCAGTAGTATGGCGGGTCAGGGGGTGCCTGGCTACACCTTC.

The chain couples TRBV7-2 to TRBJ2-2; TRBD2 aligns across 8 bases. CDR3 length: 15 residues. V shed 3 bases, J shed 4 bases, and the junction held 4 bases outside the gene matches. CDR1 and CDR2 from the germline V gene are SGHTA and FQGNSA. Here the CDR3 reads CASSLRLAGTGELFF. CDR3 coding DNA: TGTGCCAGCAGCTTGCGTCTAGCGGGCACCGGGGAGCTGTTTTTT.

CDR3 loop: CASSELTLGQETQYF. CDR3 DNA: TGTGCCAGCAGCGAACTTACCCTTGGGCAAGAGACCCAGTACTTC. The chain links TRBV2 to TRBJ2-5; D gene unclear. CDR3 length: 15 residues. Germline V gene lookup returns CDR1 SNHLY and CDR2 FYNNEI. V lost 6 bases, J lost 2 bases, and 16 bases lay in between.

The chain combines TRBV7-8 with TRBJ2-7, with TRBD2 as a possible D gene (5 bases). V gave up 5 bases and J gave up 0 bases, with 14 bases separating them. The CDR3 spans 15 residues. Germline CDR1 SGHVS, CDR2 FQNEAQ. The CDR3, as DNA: TGTGCCAGCAGCCCACGCGGGCAGGTCTCCTACGAGCAGTACTTC. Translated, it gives CASSPRGQVSYEQYF.

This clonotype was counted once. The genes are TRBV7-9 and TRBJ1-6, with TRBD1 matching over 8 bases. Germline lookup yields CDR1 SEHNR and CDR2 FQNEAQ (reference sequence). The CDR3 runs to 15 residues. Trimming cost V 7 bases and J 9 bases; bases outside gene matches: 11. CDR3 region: CASTPQGAVGSPLHF. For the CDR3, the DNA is TGTGCCAGCACCCCCCAGGGGGCGGTCGGTTCACCCCTCCACTTT.

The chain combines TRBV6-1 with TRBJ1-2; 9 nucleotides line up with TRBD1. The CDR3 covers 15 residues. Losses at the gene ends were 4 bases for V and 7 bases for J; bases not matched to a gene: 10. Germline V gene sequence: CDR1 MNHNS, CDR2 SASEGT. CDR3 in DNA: TGTGCCAGCAGTGGTAATCGACAGGGGGTGGGTGGCTACACCTTC. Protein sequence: CASSGNRQGVGGYTF.

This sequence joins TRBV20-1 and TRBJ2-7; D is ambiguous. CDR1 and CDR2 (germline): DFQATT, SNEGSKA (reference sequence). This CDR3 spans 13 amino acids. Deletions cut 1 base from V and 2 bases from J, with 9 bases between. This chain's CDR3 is CSARVGQTYEQYF. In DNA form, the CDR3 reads TGCAGTGCTAGAGTCGGGCAGACCTACGAGCAGTACTTC.

The CDR3 is CSVATGDGYTF. The CDR3 region has the DNA TGCAGTGTCGCGACAGGTGATGGCTACACCTTC. This chain uses TRBV20-1 with TRBJ1-2, with D possibly TRBD1 on 6 matching bases. This CDR3 contains 11 residues. The V end was cut by 7 bases, the J end by 6 bases, with 12 bases between. Germline-derived CDR1 and CDR2 are DFQATT and SNEGSKA (reference sequence).